The 20 T cell receptor beta chains given below trace back to one sample, sequenced in a study of blood T cell repertoires in COVID-19. The data were produced by immunoSEQ multiplex PCR, yet TCRdb's version contains in-frame clones alone and is incomplete. This table holds 140,000 to 150,000 clones, about 87% found once. The sample taken for sequencing was peripheral blood. The receptors were sampled from a woman between 50 and 59 years old with acute or convalescent COVID-19.

The rearrangement links TRBV7-9 to TRBJ2-5, with D possibly matching TRBD2 (6 bases). The germline V gene has CDR1 SEHNR and CDR2 FQNEAQ (reference sequence). The V gene lost 4 bases and the J gene lost 3 bases, with 9 bases spanning the gap. The CDR3 extends over 13 amino acids. The chain's CDR3 is CASSWGGEETQYF. In DNA, the CDR3 is TGTGCCAGCAGCTGGGGCGGGGAAGAGACCCAGTACTTC.

Only one count was recorded for this clone. The chain recombines TRBV10-3 with TRBJ2-5; 11 nucleotides agree with TRBD2. Germline V gene sequence: CDR1 ENHRY, CDR2 SYGVKD. The trim removed 6 bases at V and 1 base at J, leaving 4 bases unmatched. The CDR3 has 15 amino acids. The CDR3 is CAISGTSGVQETQYF. In DNA, the CDR3 is TGTGCCATCAGCGGGACTAGCGGAGTCCAAGAGACCCAGTACTTC.

The rearrangement uses TRBV6-5 and TRBJ1-4; 7 bases match TRBD1. With V trimmed by 6 bases and J by 7 bases, 8 bases remained unmatched. Per germline, CDR1 MNHEY and CDR2 SVGAGI. The CDR3 length is 14 residues. CDR3 amino acids: CASSRGGKFEKLFF. DNA for the CDR3: TGTGCCAGCAGCCGAGGGGGCAAATTTGAAAAACTGTTTTTT.

The genes are TRBV27 and TRBJ2-1; no reliable D call. Germline CDR1 reads MNHEY; CDR2 reads SMNVEV (reference sequence). V was cut by 3 bases and J by 8 bases, with 14 bases left in between. The CDR3 extends over 14 amino acids. The CDR3 DNA follows: TGTGCCAGCAGTTTCAGGCCCTTTATGGATGAGCAGTTCTTC. Protein product: CASSFRPFMDEQFF.

The chain joins TRBV4-1 to TRBJ2-3, with TRBD2 as a possible D gene (5 bases). This CDR3 spans 18 amino acids. Germline V gene sequence: CDR1 MGHRA, CDR2 YSYEKL. V lost 0 bases to trimming and J lost 0 bases, with 16 bases between them. CDR3 DNA sequence: TGCGCCAGCAGCCAAGATCCCCTACTAGTCCCTAGCACAGATACGCAGTATTTT. Amino acids: CASSQDPLLVPSTDTQYF.

This clone came up a few times. The chain joins TRBV7-2 to TRBJ1-1, with D possibly TRBD1 on 5 matching bases. The V and J ends lost 5 bases and 4 bases respectively, with 14 bases between them. Looked up from germline, CDR1 is SGHTA and CDR2 is FQGNSA. The CDR3 runs to 14 residues. CDR3 bases: TGTGCCAGCAGCCGCCCGGGGGGAGGCACTGAAGCTTTCTTT. Its translation is CASSRPGGGTEAFF.

The chain couples TRBV5-1 to TRBJ1-1; 12 nucleotides line up with TRBD1. The germline CDR1 and CDR2 sequences are SGHRS and YFSETQ. There are 16 residues in the CDR3. Unmatched junction bases numbered 4, after V lost 0 bases and J lost 4 bases. The CDR3 here is CASSLDGTGGITEAFF. CDR3 bases: TGCGCCAGCAGCTTGGATGGGACAGGGGGCATCACTGAAGCTTTCTTT. Using reference TRBV5-1 and TRBJ1-1 for the parts outside the CDR3, the full variable domain is KAGVTQTPRYLIKTRGQQVTLSCSPISGHRSVSWYQQTPGQGLQFLFEYFSETQRNKGNFPGRFSGRQFSNSRSEMNVSTLELGDSALYLCASSLDGTGGITEAFFGQGTRLTVV.

The chain joins TRBV7-2 to TRBJ1-2; D may be TRBD1 (5 bases). Per the germline V gene, CDR1 is SGHTA and CDR2 is FQGNSA. The CDR3 loop spans 14 amino acids. Trimming removed 1 base from V and 2 bases from J, with 8 bases in between. This CDR3 reads CASSLGSGNYGYTF. CDR3 DNA: TGTGCCAGCAGCTTAGGGTCAGGGAACTATGGCTACACCTTC.

The rearrangement uses TRBV11-2 and TRBJ2-3; D might be TRBD1 (6 bases). The CDR3 has 13 amino acids. Trimming removed 4 bases at V and 4 bases at J, with 9 bases between. Germline CDR1 and CDR2: SGHAT and FQNNGV. CDR3 nucleotide sequence: TGTGCCAGCAGCTCCAGGGGCGCAGATACGCAGTATTTT. Translating gives CASSSRGADTQYF.

The gene calls are TRBV27 and TRBJ1-5; D is ambiguous. V was clipped by 2 bases and J by 3 bases, with 14 bases between them. Germline values: CDR1 MNHEY, CDR2 SMNVEV (reference sequence). The CDR3 loop spans 16 amino acids. The CDR3 here is CASSLRGFIDNQPQHF. The CDR3 coding sequence is TGTGCCAGCAGTTTACGAGGGTTTATCGACAATCAGCCCCAGCATTTT.

This chain links TRBV11-1 with TRBJ2-7; perhaps TRBD2 as D (6 bases). Between the trimmed V and J ends, which lost 1 base and 0 bases, there was a span of 7 bases. The CDR3 is made up of 14 amino acids. Per germline, CDR1 SGHAT and CDR2 FQDESV (reference sequence). Written as DNA, the CDR3 is TGTGCCAGCAGCTTAGGGGAGGTCTCCTACGAGCAGTACTTC. Its translation is CASSLGEVSYEQYF.

Turning to this clone: The sample carries other DNA sequences with the same CDR3. This chain joins TRBV24-1 and TRBJ1-5, with unresolved D. The V gene lost 4 bases and the J gene lost 4 bases, with 4 bases spanning the gap. There are 12 residues in the CDR3. Per the germline V gene, CDR1 is KGHDR and CDR2 is SFDVKD. The CDR3 region has the DNA TGTGCCACCAGTGACCCGAATCAGCCCCAGCATTTT. It yields the protein CATSDPNQPQHF.

The rearrangement joins TRBV27 to TRBJ2-7; 7 positions match TRBD2. Germline V gene data show CDR1 as MNHEY and CDR2 as SMNVEV (reference sequence). The CDR3 runs 16 residues. The V segment lost 2 bases and the J segment 3 bases; nucleotides outside the gene matches: 10. The CDR3 here is CASSLNPSGVNYEQYF. As DNA, the CDR3 is TGTGCCAGCAGTTTAAACCCTAGCGGAGTCAACTACGAGCAGTACTTC.

The chain is built from TRBV2 and TRBJ1-2, with D perhaps matching TRBD1 (5 bases). The ends were cut back, 6 bases at V and 3 bases at J, with 17 bases in the middle. The CDR3 contains 15 residues. Germline CDR1 SNHLY, CDR2 FYNNEI. In nucleotides, the CDR3 is TGTGCCAGCAGATCGGGTGGAGGGGCGGACTATGGCTACACCTTC. Its protein is CASRSGGGADYGYTF.

The rearrangement links TRBV19 to TRBJ2-7; possible D gene TRBD1, 6 bases. Germline values: CDR1 LNHDA, CDR2 SQIVND (reference sequence). Between the trimmed V and J ends, which lost 1 base and 3 bases, there was a span of 13 bases. The CDR3 length is 15 residues. As DNA, the CDR3 is TGTGCCAGTAGTATAGGTGGGGGCCAAGGCTACGAGCAGTACTTC. Amino acid sequence: CASSIGGGQGYEQYF.

The rearrangement joins TRBV28 to TRBJ2-7; tentative D call: TRBD2 (5 bases). This CDR3 has 14 amino acids. Germline assignment: CDR1 MDHEN and CDR2 SYDVKM. Trimming took 3 bases from V and 1 from J, leaving 10 bases between them. This chain's CDR3 is CASSLPGSSYEQYF. The DNA for the CDR3 is TGTGCCAGCAGTTTGCCTGGGAGTTCCTACGAGCAGTACTTC.

The CDR3 protein is CASSETGLAGYSSYNEQFF. DNA for the CDR3: TGTGCCAGCAGTGAGACGGGACTAGCGGGGTATAGCTCCTACAATGAGCAGTTCTTC. The rearrangement joins TRBV6-4 to TRBJ2-1, with 13 bases aligning to TRBD2. The CDR3 has 19 residues. The V gene end was trimmed by 3 bases and the J gene end by 0 bases; junction bases not matched to a gene: 8. Germline V gene sequence: CDR1 MRHNA, CDR2 SNTAGT.

The CDR3 sequence is CASSLVYGELFF. CDR3 nucleotide sequence: TGCGCCAGCAGCTTGGTTTACGGGGAGCTGTTTTTT. The chain carries TRBV5-1 and TRBJ2-2; D not resolved. CDR1 is SGHRS, CDR2 YFSETQ, per germline. Trimming pared 0 bases from V and 7 bases from J, leaving 4 bases between. The CDR3 is 12 residues long.

The chain uses TRBV10-3 and TRBJ1-5, with D possibly being TRBD1 (6 bases). V was cut by 2 bases and J by 4 bases, with 9 bases left in between. The CDR3 extends over 14 amino acids. Germline V CDR1 and CDR2: ENHRY, SYGVKD. The CDR3 loop is CAISEARGNQPQHF. The CDR3 coding sequence is TGTGCCATCAGTGAGGCCAGGGGAAATCAGCCCCAGCATTTT.

The chain links TRBV2 to TRBJ1-6; D gene unclear. The germline gives CDR1 SNHLY, CDR2 FYNNEI. Trimming left V 6 bases short and J 7 bases short, with 10 bases between. The CDR3 has 13 amino acids. CDR3 DNA: TGTGCCAGCAGAGAGACATTGAATTCACCCCTCCACTTT. Translated, it gives CASRETLNSPLHF. The full variable domain, rest sourced from reference TRBV2 and TRBJ1-6, is EPEVTQTPSHQVTQMGQEVILRCVPISNHLYFYWYRQILGQKVEFLVSFYNNEISEKSEIFDDQFSVERPDGSNFTLKIRSTKLEDSAMYFCASRETLNSPLHFGNGTRLTVT.